Included here is one TCR beta chain sequence, with context. Its antigen is still unknown. This specimen belongs to a study of T cell responses to AZD1222 COVID-19 vaccine. TCRdb keeps only in-frame clones here, not all; method: immunoSEQ multiplex PCR. The table has 110,000 to 150,000 clones, more than 90% seen once; the top ten hold roughly 1.8%. Looked up from germline, CDR1 is SGHNT and CDR2 is YENEEA. The CDR3 loop spans 15 amino acids. Trimming removed 5 bases at V and 4 bases at J, with 15 bases between. Study-wide results and caveats: Repertoire sampling happened only post peak T cell response.

Sequences were derived from peripheral blood, sampled on day 0 of AZD1222 vaccination. The V gene is TRBV11-3, the J gene TRBJ2-1; D not certain. The TCR was taken from an adult in good health. CDR3 amino acids: CASSPRGRSYNEQFF. DNA of the CDR3: TGTGCCAGCAGCCCCCGAGGCCGGTCTTACAATGAGCAGTTCTTC.